The 3 T cell receptor beta chains reported below all come from one sample, sequenced in a study of radiation and T cells in renal cell carcinoma. Noted time point: blood 2 weeks post-SBRT. Noted treatment: 15 Gy SBRT to primary tumor, nephrectomy 4 weeks later. Sequenced by immunoSEQ multiplex PCR; TCRdb stores in-frame clones only, minus some. The sample has roughly 130,000 clones, 75% to 85% seen once. The starting material was blood, obtained from a patient whose treatment included radiotherapy and nephrectomy. The receptors derive from a woman aged 60-75 years with renal cell carcinoma.

The genes are TRBV9 and TRBJ2-5, with unresolved D. The germline V gene has CDR1 SGDLS and CDR2 YYNGEE. V gave up 0 bases and J gave up 7 bases, with 10 bases separating them. The length of the CDR3 is 13 residues. CDR3 in amino acids: CASSVAYGTTQYF. In DNA form, the CDR3 reads TGTGCCAGCAGCGTAGCTTACGGTACGACCCAGTACTTC.

The chain carries TRBV7-9 and TRBJ2-1, with 8 bases lining up with TRBD2. Germline CDR1 and CDR2: SEHNR and FQNEAQ (reference sequence). CDR3 length equals 15 residues. The V gene end was trimmed by 1 base and the J gene end by 9 bases; junction bases not matched to a gene: 8. DNA for the CDR3: TGTGCCAGCAGCTTAGATGGGACTAGATACGTTGAGCAGTTCTTC. It codes for CASSLDGTRYVEQFF.

This chain joins TRBV10-3 and TRBJ1-2; unclear D gene. Trimming stripped 0 bases from V and 3 bases from J, with 8 bases between. Germline values: CDR1 ENHRY, CDR2 SYGVKD. The CDR3 is made up of 14 amino acids. DNA for the CDR3: TGTGCCATCAGTGAGTCGGCAAGGCACTATGGCTACACCTTC. Encoded protein: CAISESARHYGYTF.